Sequencing of this T cell receptor beta chain was carried out in a study of regulatory T cells in long-lasting Graves disease. Regarding time point: newly diagnosed GD, antithyroid drugs for less than 3 months. Scientists built the TCR library using RNA that was extracted from PBMCs. Through Arm-PCR of CDR3 regions and iRepertoire HTBI primers, TCR beta libraries were built. TCRdb used MiXCR to reprocess the multiplex PCR reads, holding one entry per CDR3 protein. The sample holds roughly 520,000 distinct CDR3 sequences; about 12% are singletons and the top ten take more than 8%. As for this clonotype: Its antigen is as yet unknown.

General study findings and limits: When disease was persistent, TRBV28, TRBJ1-2 and TRBJ2-5 were the favored segments.

Germline lookup yields CDR1 SNHLY and CDR2 FYNNEI. J was trimmed by 1 base and V by 4 bases; bases with no gene match: 2. The CDR3 sequence is 15 residues long. This sample also belongs to another study, concerning T cells in Graves' hyperthyroidism and ophthalmopathy. That work states: Diagnosis of hyperthyroidism was new in patients aged 18 to 65, and its duration was under 2 months.

The input for sequencing was peripheral blood mononuclear cells (PBMCs), taken at new diagnosis, from a patient treated with antithyroid drugs. The gene calls are TRBV2 and TRBJ2-3; 10 nucleotides align to TRBD1. The TCR was taken from a woman between 25 and 40 years old with Graves disease. The CDR3 nucleotides read TGTGCCAGCAGTGCCGGGACAGGGGGCACAGATACGCAGTATTTT. Protein: CASSAGTGGTDTQYF.